The 10 T cell receptor beta chains below all came from one sample that was sequenced in a study of shared clonotypes between healthy human individuals. As defined, naive CD8 cells were CD45RO-negative and positively selected for CCR7, with terminally differentiated effector memory CD45RA+ cells excluded. Produced via immunoSEQ multiplex PCR; TCRdb's table is partial and in-frame only. This table has 500,000 to 700,000 clones, about 95% appearing once. The sample taken for sequencing was naive CD8+ T cells sorted from blood. These TCRs come from a woman in her 30s in good health.

J is TRBJ1-2 and V is TRBV13; unclear D gene. The CDR3 is made up of 13 amino acids. The germline V and J ends were trimmed by 5 bases and 4 bases, with 11 bases remaining between them. CDR1 PRHDT and CDR2 FYEKMQ come from the germline V gene (reference sequence). As DNA, the CDR3 is TGTGCCAGCAGCGGCGCGGGGTTCTATGGCTACACCTTC. It codes for CASSGAGFYGYTF. The variable domain in full, with the rest retrieved from reference TRBV13 and TRBJ1-2, is AAGVIQSPRHLIKEKRETATLKCYPIPRHDTVYWYQQGPGQDPQFLISFYEKMQSDKGSIPDRFSAQQFSDYHSELNMSSLELGDSALYFCASSGAGFYGYTFGSGTRLTVV.

J is TRBJ2-7 and V is TRBV5-4; the match to TRBD2 covers 9 bases. CDR3 length: 15 residues. Germline trimming cut 0 bases from V and 3 bases from J; bases unmatched to any gene: 4. The germline CDR1 and CDR2 sequences are SGHNT and YYREEE (reference sequence). For the CDR3, the DNA is TGTGCCAGCAGCTTGGGACTAGCGGAGGACTACGAGCAGTACTTC. It yields the protein CASSLGLAEDYEQYF.

This rearrangement joins TRBV5-1 to TRBJ2-5, with D hard to call. The tail of the sequence fits TRBJ2-7 better, so the J call may be wrong. The germline gives CDR1 SGHRS, CDR2 YFSETQ. The CDR3 has 13 amino acids. CDR3 sequence reads: CASSLSLGYEQYF. CDR3 DNA: TGCGCCAGCAGCTTGTCCCTGGGCTACGAGCAGTACTTC.

The CDR3, as DNA: TGTGCCAGCAGCTTAGCCTATAGCGGGAGGGCCCGCGAGCAGTACTTC. It is translated as CASSLAYSGRAREQYF. The rearrangement joins TRBV11-2 to TRBJ2-7; 11 positions match TRBD2. The CDR3 runs to 16 residues. Trimming removed 1 base from V and 6 bases from J; junction bases left unmatched: 8. Germline-derived CDR1 and CDR2 are SGHAT and FQNNGV.

With respect to this clone: The same CDR3 can be traced to other DNA sequences in this sample. This chain connects TRBV7-6 to TRBJ2-7; TRBD2 matches 11 bases. Trimming removed 5 bases from V and 2 bases from J; junction bases left unmatched: 5. This CDR3 has 15 residues. CDR1 is SGHVS and CDR2 is FNYEAQ in the germline V gene. The CDR3 bases are TGTGCCAGCAGCCCGCTAGCGGGAGGTACCTACGAGCAGTACTTC. Residues: CASSPLAGGTYEQYF.

This chain joins TRBV7-2 and TRBJ1-5; a possible D gene is TRBD1 (5 bases). The V gene's germline CDR1 is SGHTA and CDR2 FQGNSA. Deletions cut 1 base from V and 5 bases from J, with 15 bases between. This CDR3 is built from 16 residues. CDR3 coding DNA: TGTGCCAGCAGCTTAGGGTGGGGCGGTGAGGATCAGCCCCAGCATTTT. Protein: CASSLGWGGEDQPQHF.

This clone was detected only once. The gene calls are TRBV18 and TRBJ2-3; D may be TRBD2 (6 bases). Trimming took off 3 bases at V and 5 bases at J, with 6 bases between the two ends. Germline V gene data show CDR1 as KGHSH and CDR2 as LQKENI. CDR3 length: 12 amino acids. The CDR3 is CASSPEGDTQYF. The CDR3 nucleotides are TGTGCCAGCTCACCGGAGGGAGATACGCAGTATTTT.

The count of this clone is one. V is TRBV5-1 and J is TRBJ2-1, with 13 bases identical to TRBD2. Germline trimming cut 2 bases from V and 8 bases from J; bases unmatched to any gene: 4. CDR1 and CDR2 (germline): SGHRS, YFSETQ. This CDR3 contains 15 residues. CDR3 loop: CASSLLAGGNDEQFF. Here the CDR3 DNA reads TGCGCCAGCAGCTTACTAGCGGGAGGGAACGATGAGCAGTTCTTC.

The chain links TRBV7-2 to TRBJ1-5; 7 bases map to TRBD1. Germline CDR1 SGHTA, CDR2 FQGNSA. The V segment lost 1 base and the J segment 4 bases; nucleotides outside the gene matches: 4. The CDR3 consists of 15 residues. In DNA, the CDR3 is TGTGCCAGCAGCTTAGGTGCAGGGGGTAATCAGCCCCAGCATTTT. This translates into CASSLGAGGNQPQHF.

The CDR3 nucleotides are TGTGCCAGCAGCTTCAGAGCGGCCACTGGCATGTACGAGCAGTACTTC. Amino acid sequence: CASSFRAATGMYEQYF. V usage is TRBV11-2 and J usage is TRBJ2-7, with a possible D match to TRBD2 (5 bases). V was shortened by 3 bases and J by 4 bases, with 19 bases between the two germline ends. Germline CDR1 SGHAT, CDR2 FQNNGV. CDR3 size: 16 residues.